Listed below are T cell receptor beta chains from one sample, sequenced in a study of blood T cell repertoires in COVID-19. Generated by immunoSEQ multiplex PCR, the TCRdb table keeps only in-frame clones and is missing some. The sample yields some 140,000 clones, roughly 79% seen once. The sample consisted of peripheral blood. The receptors were sampled from a human donor in a cohort sampled during active COVID-19. CDR3s include the opening cysteine and the closing phenylalanine or tryptophan. Fields, in order: J gene, D gene, clone size, V gene, CDR3 DNA, CDR3 protein. A D gene is named only where the DNA matches it firmly. Clone sizes are given selectively: once, few, many, or a class where the clone is expanded.

j_call: TRBJ2-1; d_call: TRBD2; clone_size: NA; v_call: TRBV19; cdr3_nt: TGTGCCAGTACCGCGGGGGGGCACTACAATGAGCAGTTCTTC; cdr3_aa: CASTAGGHYNEQFF
j_call: TRBJ2-7; d_call: NA; clone_size: NA; v_call: TRBV30; cdr3_nt: TGTGCCTGGAGCGGGGGCTACGAGCAGTACTTC; cdr3_aa: CAWSGGYEQYF
j_call: TRBJ1-1; d_call: NA; clone_size: once; v_call: TRBV5-4; cdr3_nt: TGTGCCAGCAGCCATCTCGCCCCAGAGAACACTGAAGCTTTCTTT; cdr3_aa: CASSHLAPENTEAFF
j_call: TRBJ2-7; d_call: NA; clone_size: NA; v_call: TRBV19; cdr3_nt: TGTGCCAGTAGTATACAGGGATACGAGCAGTACTTC; cdr3_aa: CASSIQGYEQYF
j_call: TRBJ1-1; d_call: TRBD1; clone_size: once; v_call: TRBV5-5; cdr3_nt: TGTGCCAGCAGCTTGGCGGCAGGGGGTGTGACTGAAGCTTTCTTT; cdr3_aa: CASSLAAGGVTEAFF
j_call: TRBJ1-5; d_call: TRBD1; clone_size: NA; v_call: TRBV5-3; cdr3_nt: TGTGCCAGAAGCCCGGGGTCCCGGGACAGGGTAGCCAATCAGCCCCAGCATTTT; cdr3_aa: CARSPGSRDRVANQPQHF
j_call: TRBJ2-3; d_call: NA; clone_size: NA; v_call: TRBV19; cdr3_nt: TGTGCCAGTAGACCGGCGGTCGAGCTTGGCACAGATACGCAGTATTTT; cdr3_aa: CASRPAVELGTDTQYF
j_call: TRBJ2-3; d_call: NA; clone_size: NA; v_call: TRBV3-1/TRBV3-2; cdr3_nt: TGTGCCAGCAGCCAAGAATGGGGGGCGGGGGAAGATACGCAGTATTTT; cdr3_aa: CASSQEWGAGEDTQYF
j_call: TRBJ1-5; d_call: TRBD1; clone_size: NA; v_call: TRBV2; cdr3_nt: TGTGCCAGCCAGGGGGCATATAGCAATCAGCCCCAGCATTTT; cdr3_aa: CASQGAYSNQPQHF
j_call: TRBJ2-7; d_call: NA; clone_size: NA; v_call: TRBV5-1; cdr3_nt: TGCGCCAGCAGCTTCGGCCCGGACAGACACCTAGACTACGAGCAGTACTTC; cdr3_aa: CASSFGPDRHLDYEQYF
j_call: TRBJ1-1; d_call: NA; clone_size: NA; v_call: TRBV6-1; cdr3_nt: TGTGCCAGCAGTGAAATACCGTCACCGGGAGCTTTCTTT; cdr3_aa: CASSEIPSPGAFF
j_call: TRBJ1-2; d_call: NA; clone_size: NA; v_call: TRBV30; cdr3_nt: TGTGCCTTCACGAGGAACTATGGCTACACCTTC; cdr3_aa: CAFTRNYGYTF
j_call: TRBJ2-7; d_call: TRBD1; clone_size: NA; v_call: TRBV6-5; cdr3_nt: TGTGCCAGCAGGAGGGGGCAGGGGGCGGTCGAGCAGTACTTC; cdr3_aa: CASRRGQGAVEQYF
j_call: TRBJ2-7; d_call: NA; clone_size: NA; v_call: TRBV9; cdr3_nt: TGTGCCAGCAGCGTAGGCGCAGGGACTCATAATAGATCCTACGAGCAGTACTTC; cdr3_aa: CASSVGAGTHNRSYEQYF
j_call: TRBJ1-2; d_call: TRBD1; clone_size: NA; v_call: TRBV6-5; cdr3_nt: TGTGCCAGCGGCGGCCTACAGGGGATCTATGGCTACACCTTC; cdr3_aa: CASGGLQGIYGYTF
j_call: TRBJ2-7; d_call: NA; clone_size: NA; v_call: TRBV14; cdr3_nt: TGTGCCAGCAGCAACTACCACGAGCAGTACTTC; cdr3_aa: CASSNYHEQYF
j_call: TRBJ2-1; d_call: NA; clone_size: NA; v_call: TRBV11-3; cdr3_nt: TGTGCCAGCGGACGGGGGAACAATGAGCAGTTCTTC; cdr3_aa: CASGRGNNEQFF